These 8 T cell receptor beta chains originate from one sample sequenced in a study of blood T cell repertoires in COVID-19. Here immunoSEQ multiplex PCR was the method, and the copy in TCRdb shows in-frame clones only, minus some. The sample holds some 160,000 clones, approximately 79% seen once. Sequences were obtained from PBMCs or T cells enriched from blood (not recorded which). All receptors derive from a woman in her 70s in a cohort exposed to, infected with or recovered from COVID-19 (not recorded which).

The V call is TRBV5-4, the J call TRBJ2-6; possibly TRBD2 for D (6 bases). The CDR3 spans 15 residues. Germline CDR1 is SGHNT and CDR2 is YYREEE (reference sequence). V shed 2 bases and J shed 2 bases, with 8 bases lying between them. The chain's CDR3 is CASSFGGTGANVLTF. DNA for the CDR3: TGTGCCAGCAGCTTCGGGGGTACTGGGGCCAACGTCCTGACTTTC.

A few counts support this clone. V is TRBV9 and J is TRBJ1-2; D not resolved. Trimming removed 4 bases from V and 7 bases from J, with 14 bases in between. Per germline, CDR1 SGDLS and CDR2 YYNGEE. The CDR3 length is 13 residues. The CDR3 sequence: CASSSNSGIGYTF. CDR3 DNA sequence: TGTGCCAGCAGCTCGAATTCGGGGATTGGCTACACCTTC.

The sample holds one count of this clone. The V and J genes are TRBV5-1 and TRBJ2-1, with 15 bases that match TRBD2. Germline V gene lookup returns CDR1 SGHRS and CDR2 YFSETQ. The V and J ends lost 4 bases and 8 bases, in that order; junction bases with no gene match: 7. The CDR3 spans 16 residues. The CDR3 sequence: CASSPRTSGRGYEQFF. The CDR3 nucleotides are TGCGCCAGCAGCCCCCGGACTAGCGGGAGGGGTTATGAGCAGTTCTTC.

The V gene is TRBV28, the J gene TRBJ2-3; no clear D. V was pared by 8 bases and J by 0 bases, with 6 bases between. This CDR3 comprises 12 residues. Germline loops: CDR1 MDHEN, CDR2 SYDVKM. For the CDR3, the DNA is TGTGCCAGCGAGGCGAGCACAGATACGCAGTATTTT. Translated: CASEASTDTQYF.

This sequence joins TRBV7-8 and TRBJ2-7; 13 nucleotides match TRBD2. V lost 1 base, J lost 7 bases, and 4 bases stayed unmatched. The germline V gene encodes CDR1 SGHVS and CDR2 FQNEAQ. This CDR3 has 15 amino acids. The CDR3 is CASSLGLAGGWEQYF. In DNA form, the CDR3 reads TGTGCCAGCAGCTTAGGACTAGCGGGAGGTTGGGAGCAGTACTTC. Filled out from reference TRBV7-8 and TRBJ2-7, the complete variable domain reads GAGVSQSPRYKVAKRGQDVALRCDPISGHVSLFWYQQALGQGPEFLTYFQNEAQLDKSGLPSDRFFAERPEGSVSTLKIQRTQQEDSAVYLCASSLGLAGGWEQYFGPGTRLTVT.

This chain connects TRBV11-2 to TRBJ1-6; TRBD1 is a possible D gene (5 bases). Germline CDR1 and CDR2: SGHAT and FQNNGV. V lost 3 bases to trimming and J lost 8 bases, with 11 bases between them. CDR3 size: 14 residues. The CDR3 sequence is CASSFRGWDSPLHF. The DNA for the CDR3 is TGTGCCAGCAGCTTCCGGGGGTGGGATTCACCCCTCCACTTT.

V and J are TRBV5-8 and TRBJ2-7; tentatively, D is TRBD2 (6 bases). Deletions cut 7 bases from V and 7 bases from J, with 15 bases between. Germline loops: CDR1 SGHTS, CDR2 YDEGEE. The CDR3 loop spans 12 amino acids. The CDR3 DNA reads TGTGCCAGCCAAGGGGACGCGGGGGAGCAGTACTTC. Translating gives CASQGDAGEQYF.

V is TRBV3-1 (or the pseudogene TRBV3-2) and J is TRBJ2-1, with unresolved D. CDR3 length: 12 residues. Germline V gene lookup returns CDR1 LGHDT and CDR2 YNNKEL (reference sequence). Trimming took off 4 bases at V and 9 bases at J, with 10 bases between the two ends. The CDR3 nucleotides are TGTGCCAGCAGCCCTTACGCCGGTGAGCAGTTCTTC. Translation gives CASSPYAGEQFF.